The 29 T cell receptor beta chains in this list originate from one sample, sequenced in a study of naive and memory T cell subsets. Both TRBC1 and TRBC2 were covered by a beta constant-region primer of two equimolar oligonucleotides. Nested alpha and beta constant-region primers with the SP2 primer drove four PCR rounds on ligated cDNA. In TCRdb, the UMI-ligation and nested PCR reads were re-called with MiXCR into one record per CDR3 protein. Of tens of thousands of distinct CDR3 sequences in the sample, 7% to 9% were seen once. The sample taken for sequencing was central memory CD8+ T cells from blood. The receptors were sampled from a human donor in good health.

This clonotype was detected many times. The chain carries TRBV7-2 and TRBJ2-7; 9 bases are shared with TRBD2. The ends lost 1 base at V and 3 bases at J; junction bases unmatched: 4. CDR1 is SGHTA, CDR2 FQGNSA, per germline. This CDR3 has 15 residues. CDR3 region: CASSLGVSGSYEQYF. The CDR3, as DNA: TGTGCCAGCAGCTTAGGTGTTAGCGGGAGCTACGAGCAGTACTTC.

This clonotype was counted at least ten times. The genes are TRBV6-2 or TRBV6-3 and TRBJ2-1, with a possible D match to TRBD1 (5 bases). The CDR3 spans 17 residues. CDR1 and CDR2 (germline): MNHEY, SVGEGT. Trimming cost V 4 bases and J 8 bases, with 24 bases left between them. The CDR3 loop reads CASSSTPRDPTWDEQFF. The CDR3 nucleotides are TGTGCCAGCAGTTCCACCCCCAGGGATCCGACCTGGGATGAGCAGTTCTTC.

This chain connects TRBV7-8 to TRBJ1-4, with D perhaps matching TRBD1 (5 bases). CDR1 SGHVS and CDR2 FQNEAQ come from the germline V gene. The CDR3 loop spans 15 amino acids. The V end was cut by 5 bases, the J end by 7 bases, with 17 bases between. The CDR3 nucleotides read TGTGCCAGCAGCCCAAGGGGTGCAGAGGTTGAAAAACTGTTTTTT. Its translation: CASSPRGAEVEKLFF.

This clonotype was counted ten times or more. This chain uses TRBV28 with TRBJ2-7; D possibly corresponds to TRBD2 (6 bases). CDR1 is MDHEN, CDR2 SYDVKM, per germline. CDR3 length: 15 residues. V shed 6 bases and J shed 2 bases, with 17 bases lying between them. CDR3 nucleotide sequence: TGTGCCAGCAGCTTGGGGTTTAGCGGCCCCTACGAGCAGTACTTC. Translating it yields CASSLGFSGPYEQYF.

In its sample, this clonotype was seen a few times. In nucleotides, the CDR3 is TGTGCCAGCAGCTCAACAGGGGTTAGCACAGATACGCAGTATTTT. Protein product: CASSSTGVSTDTQYF. The chain has TRBV7-9 and TRBJ2-3; TRBD1 aligns across 7 bases. Germline V gives CDR1 SEHNR, CDR2 FQNEAQ (reference sequence). V lost 4 bases, J lost 0 bases, and 4 bases stayed unmatched. The CDR3 runs 15 residues.

This clonotype was seen many times. The chain has TRBV10-1 and TRBJ1-1, with 10 bases aligning to TRBD1. V shed 8 bases and J 1 base; nucleotides not matched to a gene: 7. Looked up from germline, CDR1 is WNHNN and CDR2 is SYGVQD (reference sequence). This CDR3 has 15 amino acids. The CDR3 sequence: CASLRDRGRNTEAFF. In nucleotides, the CDR3 is TGCGCCAGCCTCCGGGACAGGGGCCGGAACACTGAAGCTTTCTTT.

This clonotype was found many times. V gene TRBV14 combines with J gene TRBJ1-6; 10 bases agree with TRBD1. Per the germline V gene, CDR1 is SGHDN and CDR2 is FVKESK. Losses at the gene ends were 6 bases for V and 7 bases for J; bases not matched to a gene: 6. The CDR3 has 15 residues. CDR3 coding DNA: TGTGCCAGCAGTAACGACAGGGGGCGGAATTCACCCCTCCACTTT. Its translation: CASSNDRGRNSPLHF.

The table lists this clonotype with many counts. This sequence joins TRBV7-3 and TRBJ2-1; 10 bases match TRBD2. This CDR3 has 16 amino acids. The V and J ends lost 6 bases and 3 bases, in that order; junction bases with no gene match: 8. Germline CDR1 and CDR2: SGHTA and FQGTGA. As DNA, the CDR3 is TGTGCCAGCAGTCCTAGCGGGAGTTGGGGCTACAATGAGCAGTTCTTC. It codes for CASSPSGSWGYNEQFF.

J is TRBJ1-1 and V is TRBV7-8; 7 bases fit TRBD1. V gave up 6 bases and J gave up 5 bases; unmatched junction bases: 6. Germline values: CDR1 SGHVS, CDR2 FQNEAQ. The CDR3 covers 13 residues. CDR3 in amino acids: CASRTTGRTEAFF. In DNA, the CDR3 is TGTGCCAGCAGAACGACAGGGCGGACTGAAGCTTTCTTT. Based on the CDR3 plus reference TRBV7-8 and TRBJ1-1, the full variable domain is GAGVSQSPRYKVAKRGQDVALRCDPISGHVSLFWYQQALGQGPEFLTYFQNEAQLDKSGLPSDRFFAERPEGSVSTLKIQRTQQEDSAVYLCASRTTGRTEAFFGQGTRLTVV.

This clonotype was found many times. The V and J genes are TRBV14 and TRBJ2-7; TRBD2 matches 9 bases. The germline CDR1 and CDR2 sequences are SGHDN and FVKESK. V lost 4 bases to trimming and J lost 1 base; unmatched junction nucleotides: 8. This CDR3 has 16 residues. CDR3 residues: CASSLPRAGGSYEQYF. The CDR3 region has the DNA TGTGCCAGCAGCCTGCCTCGTGCGGGAGGGTCCTACGAGCAGTACTTC.

V gene TRBV19 combines with J gene TRBJ2-1, with 9 bases lining up with TRBD2. CDR1 and CDR2 from the germline V gene are LNHDA and SQIVND (reference sequence). Losses at the gene ends were 6 bases for V and 5 bases for J; bases not matched to a gene: 5. The CDR3 contains 14 residues. The CDR3 nucleotides are TGTGCCAGTAGATTTAGCGGGAGCAACAATGAGCAGTTCTTC. Its protein product is CASRFSGSNNEQFF.

V is TRBV29-1 and J is TRBJ2-3; D not certain. The V gene's germline CDR1 is SQVTM and CDR2 ANQGSEA. Trimming pared 5 bases from V and 2 bases from J, leaving 8 bases between. This CDR3 comprises 12 residues. CDR3 residues: CSVSQITDTQYF. In DNA, the CDR3 is TGCAGCGTTTCCCAAATCACAGATACGCAGTATTTT.

This clonotype was seen repeatedly, ten times or more. The rearrangement uses TRBV20-1 and TRBJ1-1; a weak D match, TRBD1 (6 bases). With 4 bases removed from V and 3 bases from J, the gap between germline ends came to 9 bases. This CDR3 has 12 residues. Germline loops: CDR1 DFQATT, CDR2 SNEGSKA (reference sequence). The CDR3 protein is CSAIRGDTEAFF. The CDR3 DNA sequence: TGCAGTGCTATCAGGGGCGACACTGAAGCTTTCTTT.

In this sample, this clonotype turned up many times. The J gene is TRBJ2-1, the V gene TRBV28; maybe TRBD1 (6 bases). The CDR3 runs 16 residues. Germline loops: CDR1 MDHEN, CDR2 SYDVKM. V lost 5 bases, J lost 3 bases, and 17 bases lay in between. The CDR3 loop reads CASSQSLQGYYNEQFF. CDR3 DNA sequence: TGTGCCAGCAGTCAATCATTACAGGGCTACTACAATGAGCAGTTCTTC.

The sample holds many counts of this clonotype. J is TRBJ2-1 and V is TRBV20-1, with 9 bases fitting TRBD2. The germline V gene encodes CDR1 DFQATT and CDR2 SNEGSKA (reference sequence). The CDR3 contains 14 residues. The V gene end was trimmed by 3 bases and the J gene end by 7 bases; junction bases not matched to a gene: 7. The CDR3 DNA sequence: TGCAGTGCTAGCGGCGGGAGGGCCTTGAATGAGCAGTTCTTC. This sequence encodes CSASGGRALNEQFF.

The chain recombines TRBV7-9 with TRBJ2-1; D ambiguous. Germline CDR1 reads SEHNR; CDR2 reads FQNEAQ (reference sequence). This CDR3 comprises 14 residues. V lost 4 bases, J lost 3 bases, and 10 bases lay in between. CDR3 nucleotide sequence: TGTGCCAGCAGCTCTACTTCCAACTACAATGAGCAGTTCTTC. This translates into CASSSTSNYNEQFF.

The chain carries TRBV4-1 and TRBJ2-7; 9 bases agree with TRBD2. Germline CDR1 is MGHRA and CDR2 is YSYEKL. There are 14 residues in the CDR3. J was trimmed by 2 bases and V by 2 bases; bases with no gene match: 1. The CDR3 loop is CASSQSSGAYEQYF. CDR3 in DNA: TGCGCCAGCAGCCAATCTAGCGGGGCCTACGAGCAGTACTTC.

The table lists this clonotype with many counts. V and J are TRBV6-5 and TRBJ2-7, with 8 positions matching TRBD2. With 6 bases clipped from V and 3 bases from J, the junction kept 7 bases outside the gene matches. The germline V gene encodes CDR1 MNHEY and CDR2 SVGAGI. CDR3 size: 14 residues. Here the CDR3 reads CASSRGGRFYEQYF. The CDR3 coding sequence is TGTGCCAGCAGCCGGGGGGGGAGATTCTACGAGCAGTACTTC.

The table lists this clonotype with many counts. The J gene is TRBJ1-2, the V gene TRBV9; D is possibly TRBD1 (6 bases). CDR1 is SGDLS, CDR2 YYNGEE, per germline. Trimming shortened V by 0 bases and J by 14 bases, and 17 bases separated the two germline ends. The CDR3 runs to 13 residues. The CDR3 is CASSVDIQGPLTF. The CDR3 nucleotides read TGTGCCAGCAGCGTAGATATACAGGGCCCCCTTACCTTC.

This clonotype was found a few times. This chain joins TRBV20-1 and TRBJ2-1; the D is unclear. CDR3 length: 12 residues. V was shortened by 2 bases and J by 9 bases, with 11 bases between the two germline ends. Germline-derived CDR1 and CDR2 are DFQATT and SNEGSKA (reference sequence). CDR3 DNA: TGCAGTGCTAGACCCAGTGATGGTGAGCAGTTCTTC. This encodes CSARPSDGEQFF.

The sample holds many counts of this clonotype. The genes are TRBV7-2 and TRBJ1-2; D is possibly TRBD1 (5 bases). Germline lookup yields CDR1 SGHTA and CDR2 FQGNSA. This CDR3 spans 14 amino acids. V lost 1 base, J lost 13 bases, and 19 bases lay in between. The DNA for the CDR3 is TGTGCCAGCAGCTTAGTAACTTTAACAGGCTCTGGCACCTTC. As protein: CASSLVTLTGSGTF.

The chain joins TRBV11-2 to TRBJ2-7; D gene unclear. Germline values: CDR1 SGHAT, CDR2 FQNNGV. The CDR3 totals 12 residues. Trimming stripped 1 base from V and 5 bases from J, with 6 bases between. The CDR3 region is CASSLVSHEQYF. The CDR3 DNA follows: TGTGCCAGCAGCTTAGTGTCCCACGAGCAGTACTTC.

J is TRBJ1-4 and V is TRBV15; D gene ambiguous. V gave up 1 base and J gave up 9 bases, with 12 bases separating them. CDR1 is LNHNV, CDR2 YYDKDF, per germline (reference sequence). The CDR3 contains 14 residues. CDR3 nucleotides: TGTGCCACCAGCAGAGGGACGGAGAATAAAAAACTGTTTTTT. Encoded protein: CATSRGTENKKLFF.

The V gene is TRBV28, the J gene TRBJ1-5, with 8 positions matching TRBD1. V shed 2 bases, J shed 2 bases, and the junction held 5 bases outside the gene matches. In germline, CDR1 is MDHEN, CDR2 SYDVKM. This CDR3 spans 16 amino acids. CDR3 sequence reads: CASSLGAGGGNQPQHF. The CDR3 nucleotides read TGTGCCAGCAGTTTAGGGGCAGGGGGCGGCAATCAGCCCCAGCATTTT.

This clonotype was seen a handful of times. V gene TRBV27 combines with J gene TRBJ2-2; D might be TRBD2 (5 bases). The CDR3 has 12 amino acids. V shed 10 bases and J shed 6 bases, with 12 bases lying between them. Per the germline V gene, CDR1 is MNHEY and CDR2 is SMNVEV (reference sequence). In DNA, the CDR3 is TGTGCCACCTACGGGGTCGCCGGGGAGCTGTTTTTT. Protein product: CATYGVAGELFF.

V usage is TRBV3-1 and J usage is TRBJ1-1, with D maybe TRBD1 (6 bases). Germline V lookup: CDR1 LGHDT, CDR2 YNNKEL (reference sequence). V lost 4 bases and J lost 4, with 16 bases in between. This CDR3 has 15 amino acids. CDR3 region: CASSPQLGGVTEAFF. The CDR3 DNA reads as TGTGCCAGCAGCCCCCAGTTGGGGGGCGTCACTGAAGCTTTCTTT.

This clonotype was seen at least ten times. The genes are TRBV6-1 and TRBJ2-4; D is perhaps TRBD1 (6 bases). Trimming left V 7 bases short and J 0 bases short, with 13 bases between. Germline V gene data show CDR1 as MNHNS and CDR2 as SASEGT. The CDR3 consists of 15 residues. The CDR3 loop reads CASKSEGVAKNIQYF. In DNA form, the CDR3 reads TGTGCCAGCAAGAGCGAGGGGGTAGCCAAAAACATTCAGTACTTC.

The gene calls are TRBV2 and TRBJ2-3, with 8 bases lining up with TRBD1. The J segment lost 4 bases and the V segment lost 2 bases, leaving 8 bases of the junction unmatched. The CDR3 runs 16 residues. The germline V gene has CDR1 SNHLY and CDR2 FYNNEI. The CDR3 sequence: CASSELEGQGPDTQYF. CDR3 sequence (DNA): TGTGCCAGCAGTGAACTCGAAGGACAGGGACCAGATACGCAGTATTTT.

This clonotype was counted ten times or more. The chain has TRBV5-6 and TRBJ1-1; 8 bases are a match to TRBD1. There are 16 residues in the CDR3. Per germline, CDR1 SGHDT and CDR2 YYEEEE. V lost 3 bases, J lost 1 base, and 8 bases stayed unmatched. In DNA, the CDR3 is TGTGCCAGCAGCTCCCCTACAGGGGGGAAGAACACTGAAGCTTTCTTT. It encodes CASSSPTGGKNTEAFF.